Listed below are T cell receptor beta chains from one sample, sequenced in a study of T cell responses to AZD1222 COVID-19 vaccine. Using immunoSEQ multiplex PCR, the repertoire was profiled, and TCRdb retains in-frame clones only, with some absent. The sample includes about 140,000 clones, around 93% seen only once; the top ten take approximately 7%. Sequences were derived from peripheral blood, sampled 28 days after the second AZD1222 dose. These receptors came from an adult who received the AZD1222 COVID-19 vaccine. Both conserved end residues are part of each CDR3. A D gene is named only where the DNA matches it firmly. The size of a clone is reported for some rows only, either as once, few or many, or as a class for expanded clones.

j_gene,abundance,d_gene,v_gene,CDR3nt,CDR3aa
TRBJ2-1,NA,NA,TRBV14,TGTGCCAGCAGCCTATGGGACACCCCCTCCTACAATGAGCAGTTCTTC,CASSLWDTPSYNEQFF
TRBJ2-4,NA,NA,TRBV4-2,TGTGCCAGCAGCCAACAGCTGAAAAACATTCAGTACTTC,CASSQQLKNIQYF
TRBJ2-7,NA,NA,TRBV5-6,TGTGCCAGCAGCTTAGGCAAAATGAAGGAGTACTTC,CASSLGKMKEYF
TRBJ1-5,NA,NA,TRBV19,TGTGCCAGTAGTGCGGGGAGTAATCAGCCCCAGCATTTT,CASSAGSNQPQHF
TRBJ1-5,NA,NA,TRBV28,TGTGCCAGCAGTTCCCCCGCGTGGGGGCAGCCCCAGCATTTT,CASSSPAWGQPQHF
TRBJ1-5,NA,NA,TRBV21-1,TGTGCCAGCAGCAAAGAGACAGGTAGCAATCAGCCCCAGCATTTT,CASSKETGSNQPQHF
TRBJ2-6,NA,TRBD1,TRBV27,TGTGCCAGCAGTTTACAACCCGGGACAGGGGGCTCCTCTGGGGCCAACGTCCTGACTTTC,CASSLQPGTGGSSGANVLTF
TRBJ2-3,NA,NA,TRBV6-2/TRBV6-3,TGTGCCAGCAGTTACGCCAGAGCTATATCACACCTTACGCAGTATTTT,CASSYARAISHLTQYF
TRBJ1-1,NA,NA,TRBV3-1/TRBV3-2,TGTGCCAGCAGCTCTCGGACACGGAACACTGAAGCTTTCTTT,CASSSRTRNTEAFF
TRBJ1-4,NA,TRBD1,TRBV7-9,TGTGCCAGCAGCTTGGACAGGGAATTTGAAAAACTGTTTTTT,CASSLDREFEKLFF
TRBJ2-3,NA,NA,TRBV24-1,TGTGCCACCAGCCCACCCACAGGCACAGATACGCAGTATTTT,CATSPPTGTDTQYF
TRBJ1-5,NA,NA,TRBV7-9,TGTGCCAGCAGCCCTGAGGGTCGTCAGCCCCAGCATTTT,CASSPEGRQPQHF
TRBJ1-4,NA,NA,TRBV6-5,TGTGCCAGCAGTTACCCTGCCGGGGGGATCGAAAAACTGTTTTTT,CASSYPAGGIEKLFF
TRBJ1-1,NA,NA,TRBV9,TGTGCCAGCAGCGTACGGACGGGCACTGAAGCTTTCTTT,CASSVRTGTEAFF
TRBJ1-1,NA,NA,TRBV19,TGTGCCAGTAGTACCCGCCTAGGATACACTGAAGCTTTCTTT,CASSTRLGYTEAFF
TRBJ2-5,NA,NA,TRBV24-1,TGTGCCACCAGTGATGGGACACCGGAGACCCAGTACTTC,CATSDGTPETQYF
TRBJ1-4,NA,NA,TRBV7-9,TGTGCCAGCAGCGCATTGGGCGGGCAGTCTAATGAAAAACTGTTTTTT,CASSALGGQSNEKLFF
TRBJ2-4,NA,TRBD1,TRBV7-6,TGTGCCAGCAGCTTAAGTCAGGGGGCGCAGGGAAACATTCAGTACTTC,CASSLSQGAQGNIQYF
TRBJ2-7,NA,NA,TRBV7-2,TGTGCCAGCAGCTTAGTTGGGCAGGGTAGCTCCTACGAGCAGTACTTC,CASSLVGQGSSYEQYF
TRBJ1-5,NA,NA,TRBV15,TGTGCCACCAGCAGACTGAGTCAAAGCAATCAGCCCCAGCATTTT,CATSRLSQSNQPQHF
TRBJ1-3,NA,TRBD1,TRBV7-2,TGTGCCAGCAGCTTAGGTGGGACAGGGGGTGGAAACACCATATATTTT,CASSLGGTGGGNTIYF
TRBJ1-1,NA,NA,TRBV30,TGTGCCTGGAGTATTCCGAACACTGAAGCTTTCTTT,CAWSIPNTEAFF
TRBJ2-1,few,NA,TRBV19,TGTGCCAGTAGTATTCAGGGATCGGATGAGCAGTTCTTC,CASSIQGSDEQFF
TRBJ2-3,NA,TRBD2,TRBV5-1,TGCGCCAGCAGCTTGCTGGCGGGGGGGTACACAGATACGCAGTATTTT,CASSLLAGGYTDTQYF
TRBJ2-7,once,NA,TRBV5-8,TGTGCCAGCAGCTCGACAGTGAACTCCTACGAGCAGTACTTC,CASSSTVNSYEQYF
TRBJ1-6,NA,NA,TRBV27,TGTGCCAGCAGTTTTAGGGCCTCTCATTCACCCCTCCACTTT,CASSFRASHSPLHF
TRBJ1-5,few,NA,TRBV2,TGTGCCAGCAGTCGCCGGGAGAGCAATCAGCCCCAGCATTTT,CASSRRESNQPQHF
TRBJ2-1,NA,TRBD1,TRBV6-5,TGTGCCAGCAGCCCGGACAGGGCAATGAGGCAGTTCTTC,CASSPDRAMRQFF
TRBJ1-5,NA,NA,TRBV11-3,TGTGCCAGCAGCCGTCCCCAGGGTTATAGCAATCAGCCCCAGCATTTT,CASSRPQGYSNQPQHF
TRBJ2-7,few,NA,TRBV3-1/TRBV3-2,TGTGCCAGCAGCCAAGGCGGTCGGGAGCAGTACTTC,CASSQGGREQYF
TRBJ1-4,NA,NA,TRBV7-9,TGTGCCAGCAGCCAAGCCCAGGATAATGAAAAACTGTTTTTT,CASSQAQDNEKLFF
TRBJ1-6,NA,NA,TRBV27,TGTGCCAGCAGTTTATTAAATTCACCCCTCCACTTT,CASSLLNSPLHF
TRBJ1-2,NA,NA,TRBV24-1,TGTGCCACCAGTGATTCCACACTTCAGCATGGCTACACCTTC,CATSDSTLQHGYTF
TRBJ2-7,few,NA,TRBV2,TGTGCCAGCAGTGATTCAGGGGGGGAGCAGTACTTC,CASSDSGGEQYF
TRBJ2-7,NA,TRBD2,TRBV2,TGTGCCAGCAGCGCGGGACTAGCGGGGGGGCCGGGCTCCTACGAGCAGTACTTC,CASSAGLAGGPGSYEQYF
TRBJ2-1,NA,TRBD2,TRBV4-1,TGCGCCAGCAGTCGGAAAGCGGGGGAGCAGTTCTTC,CASSRKAGEQFF
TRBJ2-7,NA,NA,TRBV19,TGTGCCAGTAGTGCCAGGCACCTCGGGGAGCAGTACTTC,CASSARHLGEQYF
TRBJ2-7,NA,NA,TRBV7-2,TGTGCCAGCAGCTTAGGGGGTTGGTCGGGGTCCGAGCAGTACTTC,CASSLGGWSGSEQYF
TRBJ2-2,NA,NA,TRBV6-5,TGTGCCAGCAGTTGGACAAGGTTGTCCGGGGAGCTGTTTTTT,CASSWTRLSGELFF
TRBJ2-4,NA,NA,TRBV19,TGTGCCAGTAGTATCCGGGACGTGGGCCTTCAGTACTTC,CASSIRDVGLQYF
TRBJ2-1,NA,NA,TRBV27,TGTGCCAGCAGTTTAATGGGGGACTCCTACAATGAGCAGTTCTTC,CASSLMGDSYNEQFF
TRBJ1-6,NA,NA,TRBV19,TGTGCCAGTACCACAGGGAATTCACCCCTCCACTTT,CASTTGNSPLHF
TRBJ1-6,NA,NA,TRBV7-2,TGTGCCAGCAGCTTAGACATATCACCCCTCCACTTT,CASSLDISPLHF